Listed here are 17 T cell receptor beta chains from one sample, sequenced in a study of regulatory T cells in long-lasting Graves disease. Building the TCR beta libraries relied on iRepertoire HTBI primers, and CDR3 regions underwent Arm-PCR. TCRdb passed the multiplex PCR reads through MiXCR, listing each CDR3 protein once. The repertoire includes 350,000 to 500,000 distinct CDR3 sequences, approximately 16% of them detected once, and about 10% sits in the top ten. Time point specified: newly diagnosed GD, antithyroid drugs for less than 3 months. The TCR library was prepared using RNA isolated from PBMCs. These sequences were also reported in another study, on T cells in Graves' hyperthyroidism and ophthalmopathy.

This specimen was peripheral blood mononuclear cells (PBMCs), taken at new diagnosis, from a patient treated with antithyroid drugs. These receptors were obtained from a woman in her twenties or thirties with Graves disease.

The sample holds many counts of this clonotype. V gene TRBV27 combines with J gene TRBJ2-7, with D perhaps matching TRBD1 (5 bases). The ends were cut back, 4 bases at V and 0 bases at J, with 19 bases in the middle. Germline CDR1 MNHEY, CDR2 SMNVEV (reference sequence). The CDR3 is made up of 17 amino acids. The DNA for the CDR3 is TGTGCCAGCAGTTCGGTTTCTGACAGCTCACTCTCCTACGAGCAGTACTTC. This encodes CASSSVSDSSLSYEQYF.

In its sample, this clonotype was seen many times. This chain joins TRBV15 and TRBJ2-3, with no clear D. CDR1 and CDR2 (germline): LNHNV, YYDKDF (reference sequence). The CDR3 contains 13 residues. Trimming removed 3 bases at V and 1 base at J, with 5 bases between. The CDR3 region has the DNA TGTGCCACCAGCAGGGACGGCACAGATACGCAGTATTTT. It encodes CATSRDGTDTQYF. The full variable domain, with the rest looked up from reference TRBV15 and TRBJ2-3, is DAMVIQNPRYQVTQFGKPVTLSCSQTLNHNVMYWYQQKSSQAPKLLFHYYDKDFNNEADTPDNFQSRRPNTSFCFLDIRSPGLGDTAMYLCATSRDGTDTQYFGPGTRLTVL.

In its sample, this clonotype was seen many times. This chain joins TRBV18 and TRBJ2-6; the D gene could be TRBD1 or TRBD2 (5 bases each). The CDR3 length is 17 residues. The V gene lost 1 base and the J gene lost 1 base, with 11 bases spanning the gap. The germline V gene has CDR1 KGHSH and CDR2 LQKENI. This CDR3 reads CASSPRRDPSGANVLTF. The CDR3 DNA is TGTGCCAGCTCACCACGCAGGGACCCTTCTGGGGCCAACGTCCTGACTTTC.

CDR3 coding DNA: TGCGCCAGCAGCTTGCTCGGGAACAGACAAGAAGGGGAGACCCAGTACTTC. Residues: CASSLLGNRQEGETQYF. This sequence joins TRBV5-1 and TRBJ2-5; tentatively, D is TRBD2 (5 bases). Per the germline V gene, CDR1 is SGHRS and CDR2 is YFSETQ. The CDR3 has 17 residues. V dropped 1 base and J dropped 5 bases, with 21 bases sitting between them.

This clonotype has ten or more counts. V usage is TRBV12-3 or TRBV12-4 and J usage is TRBJ1-1, with D perhaps TRBD1 (6 bases). V dropped 3 bases and J dropped 6 bases, with 17 bases sitting between them. The CDR3 is made up of 15 amino acids. The CDR3 is CASSLTITGGSEAFF. DNA of the CDR3: TGTGCCAGCAGTTTGACGATTACGGGGGGCTCTGAAGCTTTCTTT.

V and J are TRBV18 and TRBJ2-7; D unclear. Trimming pared 5 bases from V and 6 bases from J, leaving 11 bases between. This CDR3 has 12 residues. Germline CDR1 reads KGHSH; CDR2 reads LQKENI. CDR3: CASSTVGSEQYF. In DNA, the CDR3 is TGTGCCAGCTCAACAGTAGGGTCCGAGCAGTACTTC.

This clonotype showed up many times. The chain employs TRBV27 and TRBJ2-5; D gene ambiguous. CDR3 length equals 13 residues. V was trimmed by 8 bases and J by 5 bases, leaving 15 bases between them. Germline CDR1 is MNHEY and CDR2 is SMNVEV (reference sequence). The CDR3 protein is CASSRKLGETQYF. As DNA, the CDR3 is TGTGCCAGCTCACGGAAGTTGGGGGAGACCCAGTACTTC.

This clonotype was detected many times. The gene calls are TRBV6-1 and TRBJ2-3, with D uncertain. The CDR3 length is 11 residues. The germline V gene encodes CDR1 MNHNS and CDR2 SASEGT. Trimming shortened V by 6 bases and J by 4 bases, and 5 bases separated the two germline ends. The CDR3 here is CASRGSDTQYF. CDR3 DNA sequence: TGTGCCAGCAGAGGTTCAGATACGCAGTATTTT.

This chain connects TRBV27 to TRBJ2-1; 11 positions agree with TRBD2. Germline-derived CDR1 and CDR2 are MNHEY and SMNVEV (reference sequence). With 5 bases clipped from V and 3 bases from J, the junction kept 9 bases outside the gene matches. The CDR3 length is 17 residues. CDR3 sequence reads: CASSTRTSGFIYNEQFF. The CDR3 bases are TGTGCCAGCAGTACTAGGACTAGCGGGTTCATCTACAATGAGCAGTTCTTC.

This chain connects TRBV20-1 to TRBJ2-2, with D possibly being TRBD2 (6 bases). Trimming took off 4 bases at V and 3 bases at J, with 15 bases between the two ends. This CDR3 has 15 amino acids. Germline CDR1 DFQATT, CDR2 SNEGSKA (reference sequence). The CDR3 spells CSANRDGGYTGELFF. In DNA form, the CDR3 reads TGCAGTGCTAACCGGGACGGAGGGTACACCGGGGAGCTGTTTTTT.

Ten or more counts support this clonotype. The chain combines TRBV11-2 with TRBJ2-7; 10 nucleotides align to TRBD1. Germline-derived CDR1 and CDR2 are SGHAT and FQNNGV. This CDR3 spans 16 amino acids. The V gene end was trimmed by 0 bases and the J gene end by 3 bases; junction bases not matched to a gene: 5. The CDR3 DNA reads as TGTGCCAGCAGCTTAGAGCTCGGGACAGGGGACTACGAGCAGTACTTC. Its protein is CASSLELGTGDYEQYF.

A word on this clonotype: A much bigger clone sits one base away, suggesting this may be a read error. V and J are TRBV27 and TRBJ2-1, with 10 positions matching TRBD2. This CDR3 is 15 amino acids long. The germline V gene encodes CDR1 MNHEY and CDR2 SMNVEV (reference sequence). The ends lost 6 bases at V and 7 bases at J; junction bases unmatched: 9. CDR3 in DNA: TGTGCCAGCAGAGGGGCTAGCGGGAGATTGAATGAGCAGTTCTTC. This encodes CASRGASGRLNEQFF.

The chain joins TRBV29-1 to TRBJ2-7; 7 bases map to TRBD2. The CDR3 extends over 13 amino acids. In germline, CDR1 is SQVTM, CDR2 ANQGSEA. Trimming took 1 base from V and 8 from J; bases not matched to a gene: 8. The CDR3 DNA reads TGCAGCGTTGAAGGAGCGTGGGAGGGAAAGCAGTACTTC. It encodes CSVEGAWEGKQYF.

The table lists this clonotype with many counts. The rearrangement links TRBV5-5 to TRBJ2-5; D is uncertain. V lost 1 base and J lost 1, with 11 bases in between. Per germline, CDR1 SGHKS and CDR2 YYEKEE (reference sequence). The CDR3 spans 15 residues. The CDR3 region is CASSLLPATQETQYF. CDR3 in DNA: TGTGCCAGCAGCTTGTTACCCGCCACCCAAGAGACCCAGTACTTC.

This clonotype was observed many times. This chain joins TRBV5-1 and TRBJ1-4; D perhaps matches TRBD1 (6 bases). CDR1 and CDR2 from the germline V gene are SGHRS and YFSETQ. This CDR3 has 17 residues. V was pared by 5 bases and J by 0 bases, with 17 bases between. The DNA of the CDR3 is TGCGCCAGCAGTCCACAGGGTAATGGGGCAACTAATGAAAAACTGTTTTTT. This codes for CASSPQGNGATNEKLFF.

The table lists this clonotype with many counts. The V gene is TRBV12-3 or TRBV12-4, the J gene TRBJ2-5, with 10 positions matching TRBD1. Trimming took 3 bases from V and 7 from J; bases not matched to a gene: 8. This CDR3 has 15 residues. In DNA, the CDR3 is TGTGCCAGCAGTTTTTGGGACAGGGGTCGGGTGACCCAGTACTTC. Translating gives CASSFWDRGRVTQYF.

This clonotype was counted only a few times. This chain uses TRBV28 with TRBJ2-7, with D uncertain. Per germline, CDR1 MDHEN and CDR2 SYDVKM. Trimming took 6 bases from V and 2 from J, leaving 17 bases between them. The CDR3 has 15 residues. The CDR3 DNA follows: TGTGCCAGCAGAAATTCTTGGGCCCCGACCTACGAGCAGTACTTC. It codes for CASRNSWAPTYEQYF.